A single sample is the source of the 4 T cell receptor beta chains below, sequenced in a study of T cell responses to AZD1222 COVID-19 vaccine. Repertoires were generated with immunoSEQ multiplex PCR, while TCRdb's copy carries only in-frame clones and drops some. The repertoire holds approximately 94,000 clones, with approximately 91% as singletons. The sample in question was peripheral blood, obtained on day 0 of AZD1222 vaccination. The origin of the receptors is an adult in good health.

The V call is TRBV27, the J call TRBJ2-7; no firm D call. Trimming removed 0 bases at V and 6 bases at J, with 9 bases between. Germline CDR1 MNHEY, CDR2 SMNVEV (reference sequence). The CDR3 covers 13 residues. The DNA for the CDR3 is TGTGCCAGCAGTTTATCCCCATATGCCGAGCAGTACTTC. Its protein is CASSLSPYAEQYF.

This chain connects TRBV7-9 to TRBJ1-4; 7 bases map to TRBD1. V was pared by 3 bases and J by 6 bases, with 4 bases of the junction left unmatched. In germline, CDR1 is SEHNR, CDR2 FQNEAQ (reference sequence). The CDR3 sequence is 14 residues long. The CDR3 is CASSFRQGHEKLFF. The CDR3 DNA reads TGTGCCAGCAGCTTTAGACAGGGTCATGAAAAACTGTTTTTT.

The chain joins TRBV7-3 to TRBJ1-2; maybe TRBD1 (5 bases). CDR1 is SGHTA, CDR2 FQGTGA, per germline. The CDR3 contains 16 residues. Trimming left V 5 bases short and J 0 bases short, with 16 bases between. CDR3 sequence: CASSSRLGPSNYGYTF. The CDR3 DNA reads TGTGCCAGCAGCAGCCGACTGGGGCCCTCTAACTATGGCTACACCTTC.

The CDR3 sequence: CASSSEDLFGKLFF. The CDR3 coding sequence is TGTGCCAGCAGTTCCGAGGACCTGTTTGGAAAACTGTTTTTT. This chain connects TRBV28 to TRBJ1-4; D remains unclear. Germline lookup yields CDR1 MDHEN and CDR2 SYDVKM. V lost 4 bases to trimming and J lost 10 bases, with 16 bases between them. This CDR3 has 14 amino acids.